The entry below gives a single T cell receptor (beta chain) sequence along with its context. Its cognate antigen is unknown. This specimen comes from a study of post-analysis software for immune sequencing data. Overall study results and limits: A significant reduction in normalized Chao1 diversity was observed in multiple sclerosis patients versus controls. Patients carried roughly five TRBV segments more frequently than controls did, and TRBV5-6, TRBV5-1 and TRBV20-1 were among them.

Trimming removed 3 bases from V and 14 bases from J, with 17 bases in between. Germline V gene sequence: CDR1 LGHNA, CDR2 YSLEER. The CDR3 extends over 14 amino acids. Carried by the TCR beta cDNA libraries were unique molecular identifiers. TCRdb re-derived calls from the PCR reads in MiXCR, one entry per CDR3 protein. The table includes approximately 350,000 distinct CDR3 sequences, less than 40% detected once. This clonotype originated in a girl under 18 with multiple sclerosis. Sequenced sample: blood. The chain employs TRBV4-3 and TRBJ1-6; tentatively, D is TRBD1 (5 bases). The DNA of the CDR3 is TGCGCCAGCAGCCACGCGTCAGACACAGGTACCCTCCACTTT. This sequence encodes CASSHASDTGTLHF.